This T cell receptor (beta chain) came from a study of shared clonotypes between healthy human individuals. Study at large: The plates for each donor numbered three CD4 naive, three CD4 memory, two CD8 naive and one CD8 memory.

The V gene end was trimmed by 7 bases and the J gene end by 1 base; junction bases not matched to a gene: 11. The CDR3 is 16 residues long. The germline gives CDR1 SEHNR, CDR2 FQNEAQ (reference sequence). Data came from immunoSEQ multiplex PCR; TCRdb stores just in-frame clones and leaves some out. The sample lists approximately 2.5 million clones, around nine tenths occurring once. Overall study findings and caveats: In general, naive subsets displayed greater estimated richness than memory subsets did.

Regarding this clone: Its antigen is as yet unknown.

The TCR was taken from a young man in good health. J is TRBJ2-5 and V is TRBV7-9; 8 bases match TRBD1. The source material was naive CD4+ T cells sorted from blood. Regarding subset: CD45RA+ positively selected. The CDR3 nucleotides read TGTGCCAGCACAACCGAATCCGACAGGGGCCAAGAGACCCAGTACTTC. It specifies CASTTESDRGQETQYF.